This T cell receptor (beta chain) was sequenced during a study of a mutant IDH1 vaccine in newly diagnosed glioma. At the level of the study: Mean patient age was around 40 years; approximately 60% were male and around 40% female. Patients were pretreated with radiotherapy, temozolomide, or both, mostly both.

In this sample, this clone turned up once. Time point of the sample: baseline, week 1 (first vaccination visit). Treatment indicated: pre-vaccination baseline after standard-of-care therapy. Newly diagnosed WHO grade 3 or 4 IDH1-mutant, ATRX-lost astrocytomas were identified in the donors. The CDR3 consists of 18 residues. The germline CDR1 and CDR2 sequences are SGHTA and FQGNSA. Losses at the gene ends were 5 bases for V and 0 bases for J; bases not matched to a gene: 13. Repertoires were generated with immunoSEQ multiplex PCR, while TCRdb's copy carries only in-frame clones and drops some. Of tens of thousands of clones detected, 80% to 90% appear once; the ten largest clones hold approximately 4.5%.

The sample consisted of peripheral blood mononuclear cells (PBMCs), taken from a glioma patient treated with radiotherapy, temozolomide or both. The source is a woman under 30 with glioma. Some clones in this sample may be carry-over from other donors' samples. The gene calls are TRBV7-2 and TRBJ2-7, with 10 bases matching TRBD2. The CDR3 spells CASSGGGLASTSSYEQYF. The CDR3 DNA sequence: TGTGCCAGCAGCGGAGGGGGACTAGCGTCGACGAGCTCCTACGAGCAGTACTTC.